This T cell receptor beta chain was recovered during a study of blood T cell repertoires in COVID-19. The V gene lost 4 bases and the J gene lost 0 bases, with 6 bases spanning the gap. The CDR3 covers 14 residues. Germline V gene lookup returns CDR1 KGHDR and CDR2 SFDVKD. Measured with immunoSEQ multiplex PCR; TCRdb has only the in-frame clones, and not every one. The data show hundreds of thousands of clones, about 88% seen once. The sequence derives from a man under 40 with acute COVID-19. The specimen sequenced was PBMCs or T cells enriched from blood (not recorded which). The chain links TRBV24-1 to TRBJ2-4; D may be TRBD2 (6 bases). CDR3 coding DNA: TGTGCCACCAGTGAGGGGGGAGCCAAAAACATTCAGTACTTC. Translating it yields CATSEGGAKNIQYF.